The T cell receptor (beta chain) under discussion was sequenced for a study of patients and donors after allogeneic stem cell transplantation. Germline loops: CDR1 SNHLY, CDR2 FYNNEI. The CDR3 has 10 residues. The germline V and J ends were trimmed by 7 bases and 5 bases, with 3 bases remaining between them. TCRdb fed the RT-PCR reads into MiXCR, producing one record per CDR3 protein. Found here are some 880,000 distinct CDR3 sequences, more than 15% of them singletons; the top ten hold roughly 6%. J is TRBJ1-3 and V is TRBV2, with D hard to call. Sequencing used blood, either unsorted or a sorted T cell fraction (not recorded which). This clonotype originated in a human donor who was either an allogeneic HSCT recipient or a stem cell or donor lymphocyte infusion donor (not recorded which). It is not recorded whose cells these are; they may come from a transplant donor. CDR3 DNA sequence: TGTGCCAGCAATCGAAACACCATATATTTT. Translation gives CASNRNTIYF. Complete variable domain (other parts from reference TRBV2 and TRBJ1-3): EPEVTQTPSHQVTQMGQEVILRCVPISNHLYFYWYRQILGQKVEFLVSFYNNEISEKSEIFDDQFSVERPDGSNFTLKIRSTKLEDSAMYFCASNRNTIYFGEGSWLTVV.